This record looks at one T cell receptor (beta chain) sequence and its context. Assay used: immunoSEQ multiplex PCR; TCRdb lists only in-frame clones, some missing. Seen here are roughly 62,000 clones, 84% observed once, and the top ten hold approximately 4.2%. The sample comes from a study of OX40 agonist ivuxolimab in advanced cancers. Study-wide background: In this trial design, patients received ivuxolimab intravenously at 0.01 to 10 mg/kg every 2 weeks.

This receptor was obtained from an adult with an advanced solid tumor such as melanoma, head and neck, liver or kidney cancer. The source material was CD4+ or CD8+ T cells sorted from blood, sampled in a trial of the OX40 agonist ivuxolimab.

Here the CDR3 reads CASSFWYTGELFF. CDR3 DNA: TGTGCCAGCAGCTTTTGGTACACCGGGGAGCTGTTTTTT. This sequence joins TRBV5-6 and TRBJ2-2; D uncertain. This CDR3 region has 13 residues. Trimming shortened V by 2 bases and J by 3 bases, and 5 bases separated the two germline ends. The germline gives CDR1 SGHDT, CDR2 YYEEEE.